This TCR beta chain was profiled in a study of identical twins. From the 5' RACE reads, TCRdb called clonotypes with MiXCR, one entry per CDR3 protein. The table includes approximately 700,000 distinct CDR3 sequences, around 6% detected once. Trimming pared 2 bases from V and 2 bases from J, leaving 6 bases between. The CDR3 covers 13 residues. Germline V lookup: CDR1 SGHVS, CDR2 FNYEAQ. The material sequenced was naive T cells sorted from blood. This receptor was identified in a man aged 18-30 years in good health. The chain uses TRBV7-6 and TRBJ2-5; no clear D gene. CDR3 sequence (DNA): TGTGCCAGCAGCTTATTTGGACAAGAGACCCAGTACTTC. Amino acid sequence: CASSLFGQETQYF.